The clone carrying this TCR beta chain turned up a few times. The antigen is unknown. This record comes from a study of T-cell reconstitution after alpha-beta-depleted transplantation in children. Germline lookup yields CDR1 PRHDT and CDR2 FYEKMQ (reference sequence). This CDR3 contains 17 residues. With 5 bases clipped from V and 4 bases from J, the junction kept 12 bases outside the gene matches. Study conclusions and caveats: Two months or so post-transplant, alpha-beta T cells reportedly derived from several hundred expanded graft clones. Hyperexpanded clones declined; after one year, newly produced T cells mostly supplied diversity.

The TCRbeta library incorporated unique molecular identifiers. TCRdb analysed the PCR reads with MiXCR anew, one entry per CDR3 protein. Of about 250,000 distinct CDR3 sequences listed, 24% are singletons. The sequenced sample was PBMCs, mostly from graft donor cells, obtained 360 days after TCRalphabeta/CD19-depleted stem cell transplant. The receptor comes from a female patient between 2 and 15 years old who had a stem cell transplant for congenital amegakaryocytic thrombocytopenia, so the T cells may come from the graft donor. The chain carries TRBV13 and TRBJ2-1, with 9 nucleotides matching TRBD1. CDR3 in DNA: TGTGCCAGCAGCCCTAGGGACAGGGACGAAGGATACAATGAGCAGTTCTTC. The encoded protein is CASSPRDRDEGYNEQFF.